The clone carrying this T cell receptor beta chain was seen ten or more times. No antigen is known for it. Each TCR cDNA molecule carried a unique molecular identifier. MiXCR was run by TCRdb on the 5' RACE reads, yielding one entry per CDR3 protein. The sample yields under 9,000 distinct CDR3 sequences, over 7.5% seen once. Indicated time point: sample taken at primary tumor resection. Tumor, nontumor lung or frozen PBMC supplied whole RNA that was sequenced unsorted. About 73 TRACERx patients with early, untreated non-small cell lung cancer donated samples. These data originate in a study of spatial heterogeneity in lung cancer. Study-wide findings and caveats: Compared with follow-up, resection was when ubiquitous expanded tumor TCRs appeared in blood more.

V was pared by 0 bases and J by 4 bases, with 9 bases between. There are 14 residues in the CDR3. Looked up from germline, CDR1 is SGHRS and CDR2 is YFSETQ. The sample in question was PBMCs, obtained at surgery. V usage is TRBV5-1 and J usage is TRBJ2-3; possibly TRBD2 for D (5 bases). This TCR derives from a female donor with early-stage non-small cell lung cancer. CDR3 DNA sequence: TGCGCCAGCAGCTTGGGGACTCGCGCAGATACGCAGTATTTT. Its protein is CASSLGTRADTQYF. The variable domain in full, completed from reference TRBV5-1 and TRBJ2-3, reads KAGVTQTPRYLIKTRGQQVTLSCSPISGHRSVSWYQQTPGQGLQFLFEYFSETQRNKGNFPGRFSGRQFSNSRSEMNVSTLELGDSALYLCASSLGTRADTQYFGPGTRLTVL.